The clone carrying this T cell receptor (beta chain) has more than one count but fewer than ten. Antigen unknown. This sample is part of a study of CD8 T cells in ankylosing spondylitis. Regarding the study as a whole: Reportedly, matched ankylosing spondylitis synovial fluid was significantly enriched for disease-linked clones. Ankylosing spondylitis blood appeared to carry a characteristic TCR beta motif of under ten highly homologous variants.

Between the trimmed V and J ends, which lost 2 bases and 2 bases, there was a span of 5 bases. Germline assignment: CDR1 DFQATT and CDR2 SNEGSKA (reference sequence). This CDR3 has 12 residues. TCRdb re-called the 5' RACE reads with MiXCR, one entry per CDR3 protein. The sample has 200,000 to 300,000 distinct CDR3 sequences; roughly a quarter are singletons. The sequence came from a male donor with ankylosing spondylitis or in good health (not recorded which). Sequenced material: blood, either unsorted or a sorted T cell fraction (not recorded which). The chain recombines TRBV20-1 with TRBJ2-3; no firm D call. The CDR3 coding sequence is TGCAGTGCTAGACCGAACACAGATACGCAGTATTTT. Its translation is CSARPNTDTQYF.